A selection of T cell receptor beta chains follows, all from one sample in a study of blood T cell repertoires in COVID-19. Libraries were prepared by immunoSEQ multiplex PCR; TCRdb keeps only in-frame clonotypes and omits some of them. Counted here are just over 300,000 clones, 85% to 90% occurring once; the ten biggest clones make up about 4%. Material for sequencing was PBMCs or T cells enriched from blood (not recorded which). These receptors were taken from a man younger than 45 who had recovered from COVID-19. Both conserved end residues are trimmed from each CDR3. Some rows mark clone size as missing; the rest say once, few, many or name a class of expanded clone.

TRBJ1-4	.	13	TRBV6-1	ASSEKGTGGWKLF
TRBJ2-7	once	13	TRBV19	ASSSGPPAGYEQY
TRBJ2-3	.	14	TRBV7-2	ASSPRGLGLTDTQY
TRBJ2-2	.	15	TRBV4-1	ASSQVLGGVNTGELF
TRBJ2-5	.	11	TRBV3-1/TRBV3-2	ASSRRGSETQY
TRBJ2-2	.	15	TRBV24-1	ATTGTGEGRNTGELF
TRBJ2-1	.	16	TRBV5-1	ASSRWTSGISSYNEQF
TRBJ2-5	.	13	TRBV7-9	ASSSIVQGHETQY
TRBJ1-1	.	10	TRBV19	ASSPTGTGAF
TRBJ1-1	.	10	TRBV6-5	ASRTRAGKAF
TRBJ1-5	.	12	TRBV4-1	ASSLDRNGQPQH
TRBJ1-1	.	12	TRBV5-5	ASSLEVSRTEAF
TRBJ2-2	.	15	TRBV2	ASSEKGGGSNTGELF
TRBJ2-1	.	14	TRBV2	ASSDRGGGIYNEQF
TRBJ1-6	.	13	TRBV28	ASSLGSSANSPLH
TRBJ2-2	.	14	TRBV10-3	AISDVGGLNTGELF
TRBJ1-4	.	12	TRBV15	ATSRDQGREKLF
TRBJ1-4	.	11	TRBV30	AWLGTLEKGLF
TRBJ1-5	once	14	TRBV7-8	ASSLDSPSGNQPQH
TRBJ2-1	.	13	TRBV28	ASSLQGQGSNEQF
TRBJ1-1	.	12	TRBV6-5	ASNDGDLNTEAF
TRBJ1-1	.	13	TRBV7-8	ASSLGVSGWGEAF
TRBJ2-3	.	13	TRBV5-1	ASSEGGPSTDTQY
TRBJ2-2	.	12	TRBV6-4	ASSLSGRTGELF
TRBJ1-3	.	7	TRBV19	ASSNTIY
TRBJ2-1	once	14	TRBV5-1	ASSSRLAGTYNEQF
TRBJ2-2	.	14	TRBV15	ATSRDELVGTGELF
TRBJ1-2	.	11	TRBV7-2	ASSSGFLYGYT
TRBJ1-1	.	12	TRBV7-6	ASRDRVGDTEAF
TRBJ1-2	.	10	TRBV27	ASSSVNYGYT
TRBJ1-5	few	12	TRBV28	ASSEEYSNQPQH
TRBJ2-2	.	15	TRBV5-1	ASSLGASGSKTGELF
TRBJ1-6	.	12	TRBV28	ASSLGDSGSPLH
TRBJ2-1	once	12	TRBV30	AWSVVLGAHEQF
TRBJ2-7	.	12	TRBV7-9	ASSFRTGGNEQY
TRBJ2-5	.	12	TRBV15	ATSRERDQETQY
TRBJ1-2	.	15	TRBV24-1	ATSGGGRTGPNYGYT